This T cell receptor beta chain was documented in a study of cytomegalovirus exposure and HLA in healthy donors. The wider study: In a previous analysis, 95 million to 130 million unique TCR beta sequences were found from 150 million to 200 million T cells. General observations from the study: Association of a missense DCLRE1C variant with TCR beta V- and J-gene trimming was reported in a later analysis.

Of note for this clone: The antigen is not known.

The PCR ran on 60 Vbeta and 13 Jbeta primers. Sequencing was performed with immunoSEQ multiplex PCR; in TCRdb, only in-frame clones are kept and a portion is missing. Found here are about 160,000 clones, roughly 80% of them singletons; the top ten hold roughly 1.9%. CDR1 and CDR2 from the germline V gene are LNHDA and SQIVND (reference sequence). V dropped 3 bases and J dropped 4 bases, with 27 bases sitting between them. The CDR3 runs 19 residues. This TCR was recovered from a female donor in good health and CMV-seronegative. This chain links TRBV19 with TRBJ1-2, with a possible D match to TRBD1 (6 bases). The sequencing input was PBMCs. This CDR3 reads CASSIKGTDSPFLGYGYTF. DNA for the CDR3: TGTGCCAGTAGTATCAAAGGGACGGACAGCCCCTTTTTAGGCTATGGCTACACCTTC. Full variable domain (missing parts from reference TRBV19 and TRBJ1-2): DGGITQSPKYLFRKEGQNVTLSCEQNLNHDAMYWYRQDPGQGLRLIYYSQIVNDFQKGDIAEGYSVSREKKESFPLTVTSAQKNPTAFYLCASSIKGTDSPFLGYGYTFGSGTRLTVV.